The present entry profiles one T cell receptor (beta chain) with its context. This specimen belongs to a study of blood T cells in healthy people across ages. V was clipped by 4 bases and J by 2 bases, with 12 bases between them. Germline assignment: CDR1 SGHTA and CDR2 FQGNSA. This CDR3 has 14 amino acids. For the second PCR, which ran for roughly 6 to 12 cycles, a sample-barcoded 5' primer and a J-beta primer mix were used. The template-switch adaptor was a 5' adaptor with 12 random nucleotides. It tagged each cDNA molecule. One entry per CDR3 protein results from TCRdb running MiXCR on the 5' RACE reads. The sample has 950,000 to 1,200,000 distinct CDR3 sequences, less than 45% seen once. The donors, all healthy, were Caucasians living in Russia, aged about 6 to 95. Every donor gave roughly 9.2 milliliters of peripheral blood.

Sequencing used blood. The TCR sequence derives from a man between 18 and 29 years old in good health. J is TRBJ2-7 and V is TRBV7-2, with D possibly being TRBD1 (6 bases). CDR3 bases: TGTGCCAGCAGCTCCAGGGGAATCACCTACGAGCAGTACTTC. Translating gives CASSSRGITYEQYF.